These T cell receptor beta chains were read from a single sample in a study of shared clonotypes between healthy human individuals. The protocol was immunoSEQ multiplex PCR, while the TCRdb copy is restricted to in-frame clones and leaves out a portion. The sample consists of about 2 million clones, around 96% of them appearing once. The specimen was naive CD8+ T cells sorted from blood. The receptors here all came from a man younger than 30 in good health. Each CDR3 is given with its conserved first and last residue. Fields, in order: V gene, clone size, J gene, D gene, CDR3 DNA, CDR3 protein. D genes are given only for firm matches. Size tells how often a clone was seen (once, few, many) or the class of an expanded clone, and some rows leave it out.

v_gene: TRBV7-9
abundance: .
j_gene: TRBJ2-5
d_gene: TRBD2
CDR3nt: TGTGCCAGCAGCTCTAACTCCGGGACTAGCGGGGCCGAGACCCAGTACTTC
CDR3aa: CASSSNSGTSGAETQYF

v_gene: TRBV15
abundance: .
j_gene: TRBJ2-4
d_gene: .
CDR3nt: TGTGCCACCAGCAGTATCGGTCTGGTAAACATTCAGTACTTC
CDR3aa: CATSSIGLVNIQYF

v_gene: TRBV5-6
abundance: .
j_gene: TRBJ2-7
d_gene: TRBD1
CDR3nt: TGTGCCAGCAGTTTCGGGACAGGGGTCTACGAGCAGTACTTC
CDR3aa: CASSFGTGVYEQYF

v_gene: TRBV4-3
abundance: .
j_gene: TRBJ2-7
d_gene: .
CDR3nt: TGCGCCAGCAGCCAAGATCAGGGAGTGAGCTACGAGCAGTACTTC
CDR3aa: CASSQDQGVSYEQYF

v_gene: TRBV6-5
abundance: .
j_gene: TRBJ2-1
d_gene: TRBD2
CDR3nt: TGTGCCAGCAGTAGCGGGGGGGGAAATGAGCAGTTCTTC
CDR3aa: CASSSGGGNEQFF

v_gene: TRBV4-3
abundance: .
j_gene: TRBJ2-7
d_gene: TRBD2
CDR3nt: TGCGCCAGCAGCCAAGATCTCGCGGGAGTGAAGGCCTACGAGCAGTACTTC
CDR3aa: CASSQDLAGVKAYEQYF

v_gene: TRBV7-9
abundance: .
j_gene: TRBJ2-3
d_gene: TRBD2
CDR3nt: TGTGCCAGCAGCTCGGGGGCGGGAGGAGCAGATACGCAGTATTTT
CDR3aa: CASSSGAGGADTQYF

v_gene: TRBV2
abundance: .
j_gene: TRBJ2-4
d_gene: .
CDR3nt: TGTGCCAGCACTCCTGACAGTTCGGCCAAAAACATTCAGTACTTC
CDR3aa: CASTPDSSAKNIQYF

v_gene: TRBV13
abundance: .
j_gene: TRBJ2-3
d_gene: TRBD2
CDR3nt: TGTGCCAGCAGCTTCGGGCTAGCGGAGTTCACAGATACGCAGTATTTT
CDR3aa: CASSFGLAEFTDTQYF

v_gene: TRBV7-9
abundance: .
j_gene: TRBJ1-4
d_gene: .
CDR3nt: TGTGCCAGCAGCTTTTTGGGGAACACTAATGAAAAACTGTTTTTT
CDR3aa: CASSFLGNTNEKLFF

v_gene: TRBV6-5
abundance: .
j_gene: TRBJ2-7
d_gene: TRBD1
CDR3nt: TGTGCCAGCAGTGTACTGACAGGGCACTACGAGCAGTACTTC
CDR3aa: CASSVLTGHYEQYF

v_gene: TRBV7-9
abundance: .
j_gene: TRBJ2-7
d_gene: .
CDR3nt: TGTGCCAGCAGCTTACGGTGGCAGGAAGACTACGAGCAGTACTTC
CDR3aa: CASSLRWQEDYEQYF

v_gene: TRBV27
abundance: once
j_gene: TRBJ2-1
d_gene: TRBD2
CDR3nt: TGTGCCAGCAGTTTGTTCAGACTAGCGGGAGTAGGCAATGAGCAGTTCTTC
CDR3aa: CASSLFRLAGVGNEQFF

v_gene: TRBV2
abundance: .
j_gene: TRBJ1-6
d_gene: TRBD1
CDR3nt: TGTGCCAGCAGTCCGACAGGGAGAAATTCACCCCTCCACTTT
CDR3aa: CASSPTGRNSPLHF

v_gene: TRBV27
abundance: .
j_gene: TRBJ2-7
d_gene: .
CDR3nt: TGTGCCAGCAGTTTAGGCGACGAGCAGTACTTC
CDR3aa: CASSLGDEQYF

v_gene: TRBV4-3
abundance: .
j_gene: TRBJ2-7
d_gene: TRBD2
CDR3nt: TGCGCCAGCAGCCAAGGTAGCGGGGCTACCTACGAGCAGTACTTC
CDR3aa: CASSQGSGATYEQYF